These 10 T cell receptor beta chains were all obtained from the same sample, sequenced in a study of T cells in Graves' hyperthyroidism and ophthalmopathy. The source material, RNA transcripts, was used to amplify TCR beta CDR3 regions. RT-PCR in the first round (using the HTBI primer set) targeted the TCR CDR3. MiXCR, run by TCRdb on the multiplex PCR reads, gives a single entry per CDR3 protein. The profile covers hundreds of thousands of distinct CDR3 sequences, with 35% to 40% appearing a single time and approximately 8.7% taken by the ten largest. Sample: blood. These receptors all stem from a man between 18 and 35 years old with Graves' hyperthyroidism.

This clonotype was detected ten times or more. This chain connects TRBV19 to TRBJ1-2; D remains unclear. Germline CDR1 and CDR2: LNHDA and SQIVND (reference sequence). V was trimmed by 2 bases and J by 0 bases, leaving 10 bases between them. The CDR3 runs to 15 residues. The CDR3 loop is CASSIRLGTNYGYTF. The CDR3 bases are TGTGCCAGTAGTATACGCTTGGGGACTAACTATGGCTACACCTTC. The entire variable domain, with the rest obtained from reference TRBV19 and TRBJ1-2, is as follows: DGGITQSPKYLFRKEGQNVTLSCEQNLNHDAMYWYRQDPGQGLRLIYYSQIVNDFQKGDIAEGYSVSREKKESFPLTVTSAQKNPTAFYLCASSIRLGTNYGYTFGSGTRLTVV.

This chain uses TRBV7-9 with TRBJ1-6; TRBD1 might be the D (6 bases). Germline CDR1 SEHNR, CDR2 FQNEAQ (reference sequence). Trimming removed 5 bases from V and 7 bases from J, with 15 bases in between. The CDR3 extends over 15 amino acids. The CDR3 region is CASSRTAPGNSPLHF. As DNA, the CDR3 is TGTGCCAGCAGCCGGACAGCGCCGGGGAATTCACCCCTCCACTTT.

The rearrangement links TRBV6-5 to TRBJ1-2; D not certain. Trimming removed 0 bases from V and 8 bases from J, with 16 bases in between. Germline V lookup: CDR1 MNHEY, CDR2 SVGAGI. This CDR3 spans 15 amino acids. CDR3: CASSYSGGSSLGYTF. CDR3 nucleotides: TGTGCCAGCAGTTACTCGGGCGGCTCTTCACTAGGCTACACCTTC.

This clonotype was counted between two and nine times. This chain connects TRBV9 to TRBJ2-7; 7 bases line up with TRBD1. The ends lost 3 bases at V and 0 bases at J; junction bases unmatched: 3. The CDR3 extends over 14 amino acids. CDR1 is SGDLS and CDR2 is YYNGEE in the germline V gene. This CDR3 is CASSDDRVSYEQYF. The CDR3 nucleotides read TGTGCCAGCAGCGATGACAGGGTCTCCTACGAGCAGTACTTC.

Many counts were recorded for this clonotype. The rearrangement uses TRBV9 and TRBJ1-6, with D maybe TRBD1 (5 bases). Between the trimmed V and J ends, which lost 2 bases and 8 bases, there was a span of 14 bases. In germline, CDR1 is SGDLS, CDR2 YYNGEE. This CDR3 comprises 15 residues. The CDR3 protein is CASSVEGGGDSPLHF. Written as DNA, the CDR3 is TGTGCCAGCAGCGTGGAGGGTGGGGGAGATTCACCCCTCCACTTT.

This clonotype was seen just once. The V call is TRBV29-1, the J call TRBJ1-1, with 7 bases that match TRBD1. The ends lost 8 bases at V and 4 bases at J; junction bases unmatched: 7. Germline loops: CDR1 SQVTM, CDR2 ANQGSEA. This CDR3 has 12 amino acids. The CDR3 loop reads CSRQGHGTEAFF. In nucleotides, the CDR3 is TGCAGCAGACAGGGACATGGCACTGAAGCTTTCTTT.

This clonotype was seen more than once but under ten times. V and J are TRBV3-1 and TRBJ1-1; D gene unclear. From germline, CDR1 is LGHDT and CDR2 YNNKEL (reference sequence). The CDR3 is 12 amino acids. V lost 3 bases and J 6 bases, leaving 8 bases between the germline ends. In DNA form, the CDR3 reads TGTGCCAGCAGCCAGTATACAGCTGAAGCTTTCTTT. This sequence encodes CASSQYTAEAFF.

For this clonotype: An end of the junction does not agree with germline; a read error may underlie this. V gene TRBV7-2 combines with J gene TRBJ1-3; perhaps TRBD1 as D (6 bases). The CDR3 extends over 14 amino acids. From germline, CDR1 is SGHTA and CDR2 FQGNSA. The CDR3: CASSLEDSGNAIYF. CDR3 sequence (DNA): TGTGCCAGCAGCTTGGAGGACAGCGGAAACGCCATATATTTT.

The chain uses TRBV9 and TRBJ1-1; D gene unclear. Trimming took off 5 bases at V and 2 bases at J, with 10 bases between the two ends. Germline V gives CDR1 SGDLS, CDR2 YYNGEE. The length of the CDR3 is 13 residues. CDR3 sequence: CASSYEHNTEAFF. Written as DNA, the CDR3 is TGTGCCAGCAGTTACGAGCATAACACTGAAGCTTTCTTT. The whole variable domain, remainder taken from reference TRBV9 and TRBJ1-1, is DSGVTQTPKHLITATGQRVTLRCSPRSGDLSVYWYQQSLDQGLQFLIQYYNGEERAKGNILERFSAQQFPDLHSELNLSSLELGDSALYFCASSYEHNTEAFFGQGTRLTVV.

J is TRBJ2-2 and V is TRBV10-3; perhaps TRBD2 as D (5 bases). Germline assignment: CDR1 ENHRY and CDR2 SYGVKD. V lost 10 bases and J lost 4, with 22 bases in between. The CDR3 contains 16 residues. CDR3 coding DNA: TGTGCCAGCAAAGCAAGGGAGTACGTGAGCACCGGGGAGCTGTTTTTT. Amino acid sequence: CASKAREYVSTGELFF.